This T cell receptor (beta chain) was retrieved from a study of neurological immune-mediated disorders. Study findings and constraints: HTLV-1-associated myelopathy had the most TCR clonal expansion, and multiple sclerosis had the least, less than healthy controls. Because no CDR3 amino acid sequences were shared across subjects by expanded clones, private repertoires were suggested in all groups.

In each sequencing run, over 160 million TCR-beta sequences were generated from 15-18 subjects. TCRdb passed the 5' RACE reads through MiXCR, listing each CDR3 protein once. This sample has roughly 19,000 distinct CDR3 sequences, with approximately 7.9% found just once. V lost 1 base and J lost 9, with 13 bases in between. CDR3 length: 14 residues. The germline CDR1 and CDR2 sequences are SNHLY and FYNNEI. This clonotype is medium-sized (0.01 to 0.1%) by share. Its antigen remains unidentified. V and J are TRBV2 and TRBJ2-1; a weak D match, TRBD1 (5 bases). The source is a woman under 40 with HTLV-1-associated myelopathy (HAM/TSP). Sequencing input: CD8+ T cells from blood. The CDR3 loop is CASSEGFRVGEQFF. The CDR3, as DNA: TGTGCCAGCAGTGAAGGGTTCAGGGTGGGTGAGCAGTTCTTC. Full variable domain (remainder filled in from reference TRBV2 and TRBJ2-1): EPEVTQTPSHQVTQMGQEVILRCVPISNHLYFYWYRQILGQKVEFLVSFYNNEISEKSEIFDDQFSVERPDGSNFTLKIRSTKLEDSAMYFCASSEGFRVGEQFFGPGTRLTVL.